One sample yielded the 9 T cell receptor beta chains listed below, sequenced in a study of T cells after yellow fever vaccination. TCRdb ran MiXCR on the 5' RACE reads and lists one entry per CDR3 protein. The table lists around 180,000 distinct CDR3 sequences, 5.5% to 7.5% of them singletons. The sequenced sample was CD4+ T cells sorted from PBMCs, obtained on the day of the first yellow fever vaccination. The source is a man aged 18 to 29 who received the YFV17D yellow fever vaccine.

This clonotype was seen a handful of times. The V call is TRBV5-1, the J call TRBJ2-7, with a tentative D call TRBD1 (6 bases). The CDR3 totals 17 residues. V was clipped by 4 bases and J by 5 bases, with 25 bases between them. Germline CDR1 is SGHRS and CDR2 is YFSETQ. CDR3 sequence (DNA): TGCGCCAGCAGCACCGGCAGTGGGGGCTATTCTTCCGACGAGCAGTACTTC. Translated, it gives CASSTGSGGYSSDEQYF.

This clonotype turned up a few times. The J gene is TRBJ2-2, the V gene TRBV19, with D uncertain. The CDR3 length is 14 residues. V shed 8 bases and J shed 0 bases, with 10 bases lying between them. Germline V gene lookup returns CDR1 LNHDA and CDR2 SQIVND (reference sequence). As DNA, the CDR3 is TGTGCCAGTCAAACAAGGACGAACACCGGGGAGCTGTTTTTT. Protein product: CASQTRTNTGELFF.

This clonotype was seen just once. At one boundary the junction diverges from the germline segment, which might be a read error. This chain links TRBV5-6 with TRBJ2-3; D uncertain. Germline loops: CDR1 SGHDT, CDR2 YYEEEE. This CDR3 spans 15 amino acids. The CDR3 is CAISPGLLGTDTQYF. The CDR3 DNA sequence: TGTGCCATCAGCCCCGGGCTTCTCGGCACAGATACGCAGTATTTT.

This clonotype was detected many times. The chain recombines TRBV12-3 or TRBV12-4 with TRBJ2-7; D assignment may be TRBD1 or TRBD2 (6 bases each). The germline V and J ends were trimmed by 10 bases and 4 bases, with 17 bases remaining between them. This CDR3 is 13 amino acids long. CDR3 region: CATGANHGYEQYF. The CDR3 DNA reads as TGTGCCACGGGGGCCAATCACGGGTACGAGCAGTACTTC.

The chain recombines TRBV9 with TRBJ2-5; a possible D gene is TRBD1 (5 bases). Trimming left V 0 bases short and J 5 bases short, with 14 bases between. The CDR3 covers 15 residues. Looked up from germline, CDR1 is SGDLS and CDR2 is YYNGEE. Here the CDR3 reads CASSVEQGYPETQYF. As DNA, the CDR3 is TGTGCCAGCAGCGTAGAGCAGGGCTACCCGGAGACCCAGTACTTC.

This clonotype was counted ten times or more. The chain combines TRBV7-9 with TRBJ2-5, with a possible D match to TRBD2 (5 bases). V was trimmed by 2 bases and J by 2 bases, leaving 12 bases between them. CDR1 SEHNR and CDR2 FQNEAQ come from the germline V gene (reference sequence). The CDR3 is 15 residues long. CDR3 region: CASSLYGLAQETQYF. In nucleotides, the CDR3 is TGTGCCAGCAGCTTATATGGTCTAGCACAAGAGACCCAGTACTTC.

V usage is TRBV20-1 and J usage is TRBJ2-2; 9 bases align to TRBD1. The CDR3 contains 15 residues. J gave up 3 bases and V 1 base, and 3 bases lay outside the gene matches. Germline V lookup: CDR1 DFQATT, CDR2 SNEGSKA (reference sequence). CDR3 sequence reads: CSARAGQGYTGELFF. The CDR3 nucleotides read TGCAGTGCTAGAGCGGGACAGGGATACACCGGGGAGCTGTTTTTT.

The chain links TRBV12-3 or TRBV12-4 to TRBJ1-4; a possible D gene is TRBD1 (5 bases). This CDR3 spans 13 amino acids. V shed 6 bases and J shed 6 bases, with 11 bases lying between them. Here the CDR3 DNA reads TGTGCCAGCAGACGACAGTGGGATGAAAAACTGTTTTTT. This codes for CASRRQWDEKLFF.

This clonotype was seen ten or more times. The V gene is TRBV5-1, the J gene TRBJ2-3; D gene uncertain. The CDR3 is made up of 16 amino acids. Germline V lookup: CDR1 SGHRS, CDR2 YFSETQ. Trimming shortened V by 0 bases and J by 2 bases, and 13 bases separated the two germline ends. CDR3 coding DNA: TGCGCCAGCAGCTTGGGAGTGAGTGCAGCCACAGATACGCAGTATTTT. Encoded protein: CASSLGVSAATDTQYF. The variable domain in full, with the rest retrieved from reference TRBV5-1 and TRBJ2-3, is KAGVTQTPRYLIKTRGQQVTLSCSPISGHRSVSWYQQTPGQGLQFLFEYFSETQRNKGNFPGRFSGRQFSNSRSEMNVSTLELGDSALYLCASSLGVSAATDTQYFGPGTRLTVL.